In its sample, the clone carrying this T cell receptor (beta chain) was seen a few times. As yet, its antigen is unknown. The CDR3 spans 12 residues. Germline lookup yields CDR1 DFQATT and CDR2 SNEGSKA (reference sequence). The germline V and J ends were trimmed by 2 bases and 5 bases, with 9 bases remaining between them. cDNA libraries of TCR beta carried unique molecular identifiers. TCRdb re-analysed the PCR reads in MiXCR, keeping a single row per CDR3 protein. The repertoire has roughly 870,000 distinct CDR3 sequences, around 50% of them found once; the top ten carry approximately 4.5%. This sample is part of a study of post-analysis software for immune sequencing data. Study conclusions and caveats: Five or six TRBV segments, TRBV5-6, TRBV5-1 and TRBV20-1 among them, were found more frequent in patients than controls. Samples made in the same batch grouped tightly together by F measure.

The source material was blood. This chain uses TRBV20-1 with TRBJ2-5; a weak D match, TRBD2 (6 bases). This receptor was obtained from a girl under 18 with multiple sclerosis. The CDR3 DNA reads as TGCAGTGCTAGATCTAGCGTGGAGACCCAGTACTTC. It translates to CSARSSVETQYF.